The clone carrying this T cell receptor beta chain was picked up one time. Measured with immunoSEQ multiplex PCR; TCRdb has only the in-frame clones, and not every one. The sample records around 300,000 clones, roughly nine tenths being singletons. The source of the sample is a study of Ad26.COV2.S vaccination and SARS-CoV-2 variants. Germline-derived CDR1 and CDR2 are SGDLS and YYNGEE. Trimming removed 3 bases from V and 6 bases from J; junction bases left unmatched: 3. There are 13 residues in the CDR3. Treatment meaning: approximately 18 received Ad26.COV2.S at low or high dose, single or two shots; 5 received placebo; per-sample allocation not given. Samples came from day 63 after the first vaccine or placebo injection.

This specimen was peripheral blood, taken in a trial of Ad26.COV2.S vaccine versus placebo. The rearrangement uses TRBV9 and TRBJ2-7; the match to TRBD1 covers 10 bases. The clonotype comes from a person between 18 and 60 years old who received the Ad26.COV2.S COVID-19 vaccine or a placebo. DNA of the CDR3: TGTGCCAGCAGCGCAAGGACAGGGGGCGAGCAGTACTTC. Protein sequence: CASSARTGGEQYF.